One and the same sample provided the 9 T cell receptor beta chains below, sequenced in a study of cytomegalovirus exposure and HLA in healthy donors. PCR was performed using 60 Vbeta and 13 Jbeta primers. TCRdb's table, derived via immunoSEQ multiplex PCR, lists solely in-frame clones and lacks some. The table shows tens of thousands of clones, with over 60% occurring only once. The sample was PBMCs. The receptors were gathered from a woman aged 40 to 55 in good health and CMV-seropositive.

The chain links TRBV19 to TRBJ1-1; the D is unclear. The CDR3 contains 14 residues. Trimming left V 4 bases short and J 4 bases short, with 13 bases between. The germline V gene encodes CDR1 LNHDA and CDR2 SQIVND (reference sequence). DNA of the CDR3: TGTGCCAGTAGTAAGACCCCCCGGGGCACTGAAGCTTTCTTT. This translates into CASSKTPRGTEAFF.

This chain links TRBV15 with TRBJ1-5; TRBD1 aligns across 11 bases. Trimming took 8 bases from V and 1 from J; bases not matched to a gene: 7. The CDR3 loop spans 16 amino acids. In germline, CDR1 is LNHNV, CDR2 YYDKDF (reference sequence). Written as DNA, the CDR3 is TGTGCCACCCGGGACAGGGGGTTTGGAAGCAATCAGCCCCAGCATTTT. Amino acids: CATRDRGFGSNQPQHF.

The V and J genes are TRBV4-2 and TRBJ1-1; 10 bases are shared with TRBD1. The germline V gene has CDR1 LGHNA and CDR2 YNFKEQ. V shed 1 base, J shed 7 bases, and the junction held 6 bases outside the gene matches. The CDR3 is made up of 15 amino acids. The CDR3 reads CASSQVDRGQGEAFF. DNA of the CDR3: TGTGCCAGCAGCCAAGTTGACAGGGGGCAAGGTGAAGCTTTCTTT.

The CDR3 protein is CASSLPGTGTREAFF. DNA for the CDR3: TGTGCCAGCAGTCTACCCGGGACAGGGACGCGCGAGGCTTTCTTT. This chain connects TRBV28 to TRBJ1-1, with 9 bases lining up with TRBD1. V shed 5 bases and J 11 bases; nucleotides not matched to a gene: 15. This CDR3 has 15 amino acids. Looked up from germline, CDR1 is MDHEN and CDR2 is SYDVKM.

The gene calls are TRBV14 and TRBJ2-1; 12 nucleotides align to TRBD2. Germline trimming cut 4 bases from V and 3 bases from J; bases unmatched to any gene: 4. CDR1 is SGHDN, CDR2 FVKESK, per germline. The CDR3 totals 16 residues. The CDR3: CASSPLAGGHYNEQFF. For the CDR3, the DNA is TGTGCCAGCAGCCCTCTAGCGGGGGGGCACTACAATGAGCAGTTCTTC.

This chain uses TRBV30 with TRBJ2-5; D unresolved. The germline V and J ends were trimmed by 3 bases and 5 bases, with 13 bases remaining between them. The CDR3 totals 13 residues. Per the germline V gene, CDR1 is GTSNPN and CDR2 is SVGIG (reference sequence). The CDR3 DNA reads as TGTGCCTGGAGGAGAGCGATGGATGAGACCCAGTACTTC. It encodes CAWRRAMDETQYF.

The genes are TRBV19 and TRBJ1-5, with D perhaps TRBD1 (6 bases). Germline CDR1 LNHDA, CDR2 SQIVND (reference sequence). V was trimmed by 4 bases and J by 5 bases, leaving 18 bases between them. The CDR3 is made up of 16 amino acids. CDR3 in amino acids: CASSTRDPGADQPQHF. DNA for the CDR3: TGTGCCAGTAGTACCCGGGACCCAGGGGCGGATCAGCCCCAGCATTTT. The variable domain in full, completed from reference TRBV19 and TRBJ1-5, reads DGGITQSPKYLFRKEGQNVTLSCEQNLNHDAMYWYRQDPGQGLRLIYYSQIVNDFQKGDIAEGYSVSREKKESFPLTVTSAQKNPTAFYLCASSTRDPGADQPQHFGDGTRLSIL.

The gene calls are TRBV18 and TRBJ2-5; 12 nucleotides agree with TRBD2. Germline V gene data show CDR1 as KGHSH and CDR2 as LQKENI. V trimming: 2 bases; J trimming: 5 bases; junction bases outside the gene matches: 9. This CDR3 is 17 amino acids long. Here the CDR3 reads CASSPSRTSGVAETQYF. In DNA form, the CDR3 reads TGTGCCAGCTCACCATCGAGGACTAGCGGGGTCGCGGAGACCCAGTACTTC. The full variable domain, in which reference TRBV18 and TRBJ2-5 provide the parts outside the CDR3, is NAGVMQNPRHLVRRRGQEARLRCSPMKGHSHVYWYRQLPEEGLKFMVYLQKENIIDESGMPKERFSAEFPKEGPSILRIQQVVRGDSAAYFCASSPSRTSGVAETQYFGPGTRLLVL.

The genes are TRBV5-6 and TRBJ2-5; a possible D gene is TRBD1 (5 bases). The DNA end is more similar to TRBJ2-7, so the J call may be wrong. The CDR3 is made up of 15 amino acids. Germline assignment: CDR1 SGHDT and CDR2 YYEEEE. The CDR3 region is CASSWGPGTPYEQYF. The CDR3 nucleotides read TGTGCCAGCAGCTGGGGCCCGGGCACTCCCTACGAGCAGTACTTC.